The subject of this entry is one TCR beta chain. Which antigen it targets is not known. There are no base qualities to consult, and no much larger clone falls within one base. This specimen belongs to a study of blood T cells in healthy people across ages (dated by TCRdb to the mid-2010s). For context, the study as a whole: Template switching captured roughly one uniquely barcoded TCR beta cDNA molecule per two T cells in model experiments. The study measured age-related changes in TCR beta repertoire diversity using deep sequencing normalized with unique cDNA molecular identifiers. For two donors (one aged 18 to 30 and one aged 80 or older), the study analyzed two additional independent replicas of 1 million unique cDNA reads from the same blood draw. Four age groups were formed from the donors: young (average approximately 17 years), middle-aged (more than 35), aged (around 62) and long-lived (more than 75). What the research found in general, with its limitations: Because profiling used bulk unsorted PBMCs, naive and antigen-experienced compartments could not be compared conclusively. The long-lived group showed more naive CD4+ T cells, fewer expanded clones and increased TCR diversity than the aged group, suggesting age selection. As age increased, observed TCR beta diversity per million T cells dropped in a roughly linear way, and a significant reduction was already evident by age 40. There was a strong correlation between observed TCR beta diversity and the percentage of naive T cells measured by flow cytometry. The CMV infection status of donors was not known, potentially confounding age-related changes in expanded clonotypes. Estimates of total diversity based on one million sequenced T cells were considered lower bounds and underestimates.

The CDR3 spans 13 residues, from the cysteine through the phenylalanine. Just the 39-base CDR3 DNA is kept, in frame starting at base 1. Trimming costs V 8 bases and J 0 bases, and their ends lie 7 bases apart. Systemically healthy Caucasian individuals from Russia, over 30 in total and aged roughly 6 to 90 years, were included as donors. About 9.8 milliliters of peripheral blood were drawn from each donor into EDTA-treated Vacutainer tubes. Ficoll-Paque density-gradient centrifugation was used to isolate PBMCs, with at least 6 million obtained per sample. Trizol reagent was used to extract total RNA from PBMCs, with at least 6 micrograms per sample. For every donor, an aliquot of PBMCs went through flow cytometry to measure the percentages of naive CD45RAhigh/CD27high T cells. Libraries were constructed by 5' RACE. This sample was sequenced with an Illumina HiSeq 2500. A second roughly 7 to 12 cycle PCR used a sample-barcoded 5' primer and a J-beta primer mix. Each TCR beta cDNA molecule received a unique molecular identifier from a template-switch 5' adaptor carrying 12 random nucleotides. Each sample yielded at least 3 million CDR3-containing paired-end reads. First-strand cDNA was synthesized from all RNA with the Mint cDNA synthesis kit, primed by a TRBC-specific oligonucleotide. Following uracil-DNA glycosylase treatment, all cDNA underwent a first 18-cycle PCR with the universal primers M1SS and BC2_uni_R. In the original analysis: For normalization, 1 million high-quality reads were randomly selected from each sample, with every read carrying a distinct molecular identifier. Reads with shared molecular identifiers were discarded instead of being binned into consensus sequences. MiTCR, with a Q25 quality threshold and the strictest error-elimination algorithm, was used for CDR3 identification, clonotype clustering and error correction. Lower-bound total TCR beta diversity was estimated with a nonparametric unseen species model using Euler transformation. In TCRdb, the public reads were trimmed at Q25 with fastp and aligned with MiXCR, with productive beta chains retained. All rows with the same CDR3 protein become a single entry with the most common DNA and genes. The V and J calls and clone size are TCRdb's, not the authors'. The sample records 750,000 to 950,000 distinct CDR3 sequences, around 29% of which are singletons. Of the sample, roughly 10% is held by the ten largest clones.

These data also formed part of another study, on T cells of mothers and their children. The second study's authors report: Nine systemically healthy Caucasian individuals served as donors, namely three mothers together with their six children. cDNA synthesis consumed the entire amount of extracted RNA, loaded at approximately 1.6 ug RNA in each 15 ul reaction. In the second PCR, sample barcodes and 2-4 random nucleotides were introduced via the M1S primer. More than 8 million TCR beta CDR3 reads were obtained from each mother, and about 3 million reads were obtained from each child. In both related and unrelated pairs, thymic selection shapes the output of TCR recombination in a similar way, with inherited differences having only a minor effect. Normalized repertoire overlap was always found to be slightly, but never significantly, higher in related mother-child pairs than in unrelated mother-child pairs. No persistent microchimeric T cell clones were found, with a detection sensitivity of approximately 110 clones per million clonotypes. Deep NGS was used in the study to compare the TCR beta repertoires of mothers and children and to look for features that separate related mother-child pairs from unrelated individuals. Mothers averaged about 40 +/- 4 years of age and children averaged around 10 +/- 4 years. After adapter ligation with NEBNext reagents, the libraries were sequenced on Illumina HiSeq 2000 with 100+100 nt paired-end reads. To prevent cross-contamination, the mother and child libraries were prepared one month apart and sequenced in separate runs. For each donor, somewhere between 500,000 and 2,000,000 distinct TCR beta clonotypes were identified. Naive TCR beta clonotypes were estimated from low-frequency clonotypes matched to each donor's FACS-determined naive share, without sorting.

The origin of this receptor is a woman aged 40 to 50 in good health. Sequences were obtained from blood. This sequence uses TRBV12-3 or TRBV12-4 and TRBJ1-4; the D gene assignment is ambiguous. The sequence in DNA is TGTGCCAGCGGAATTGCAACTAATGAAAAACTGTTTTTT. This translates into CASGIATNEKLFF.